This passage covers 32 T cell receptor beta chains from one sample sequenced in a study of blood T cell repertoires in COVID-19. Repertoires were generated with immunoSEQ multiplex PCR, while TCRdb's copy carries only in-frame clones and drops some. The sample contains about 39,000 clones, approximately 90% of which appear only once. The sample consisted of peripheral blood. The receptors were sampled from a man aged 45 to 65 with active COVID-19.

Note on this clone: This sample also contains other DNA sequences that code for the same CDR3. The CDR3 bases are TGTGCCAGTAGTATAGGAGCTAACTATGGCTACACCTTC. This gives the protein CASSIGANYGYTF. The rearrangement links TRBV19 to TRBJ1-2, with D unclear. The CDR3 runs 13 residues. From germline, CDR1 is LNHDA and CDR2 SQIVND (reference sequence). V was trimmed by 1 base and J by 0 bases, leaving 3 bases between them.

The V call is TRBV5-1, the J call TRBJ2-7; 7 nucleotides agree with TRBD1. Germline V gene lookup returns CDR1 SGHRS and CDR2 YFSETQ. The CDR3 contains 15 residues. The V gene end was trimmed by 0 bases and the J gene end by 6 bases; junction bases not matched to a gene: 9. CDR3 amino acids: CASSLAGQAFGEQYF. CDR3 nucleotide sequence: TGCGCCAGCAGCTTGGCCGGACAGGCCTTCGGCGAGCAGTACTTC. The whole variable domain, filled in from reference TRBV5-1 and TRBJ2-7, reads KAGVTQTPRYLIKTRGQQVTLSCSPISGHRSVSWYQQTPGQGLQFLFEYFSETQRNKGNFPGRFSGRQFSNSRSEMNVSTLELGDSALYLCASSLAGQAFGEQYFGPGTRLTVT.

V gene TRBV19 combines with J gene TRBJ2-1; TRBD1 aligns across 10 bases. With 6 bases clipped from V and 7 bases from J, the junction kept 6 bases outside the gene matches. CDR3 length: 14 residues. In germline, CDR1 is LNHDA, CDR2 SQIVND (reference sequence). CDR3 nucleotide sequence: TGTGCCAGTAGGCCTCTGGACAGGGGGAATGAGCAGTTCTTC. This translates into CASRPLDRGNEQFF.

This chain connects TRBV27 to TRBJ2-1; no definite D call. From germline, CDR1 is MNHEY and CDR2 SMNVEV (reference sequence). The CDR3 is 15 amino acids. V dropped 4 bases and J dropped 0 bases, with 10 bases sitting between them. The CDR3 DNA sequence: TGTGCCAGCAGTTCGGGTACGAGCTCCTACAATGAGCAGTTCTTC. It is translated as CASSSGTSSYNEQFF.

The V and J genes are TRBV30 and TRBJ2-2, with D perhaps TRBD2 (7 bases). Per the germline V gene, CDR1 is GTSNPN and CDR2 is SVGIG (reference sequence). V was shortened by 0 bases and J by 5 bases, with 16 bases between the two germline ends. The CDR3 has 16 amino acids. CDR3 region: CAWSVSAGAFTGELFF. CDR3 coding DNA: TGTGCCTGGAGTGTATCGGCGGGGGCCTTTACCGGGGAGCTGTTTTTT.

This chain joins TRBV11-2 and TRBJ2-2, with 8 bases lining up with TRBD2. Germline loops: CDR1 SGHAT, CDR2 FQNNGV. The CDR3 totals 16 residues. The V gene end was trimmed by 4 bases and the J gene end by 2 bases; junction bases not matched to a gene: 6. The CDR3 DNA reads as TGTGCCAGCAGCTCACCGGGAGGGGAAAACACCGGGGAGCTGTTTTTT. Protein sequence: CASSSPGGENTGELFF.

The chain links TRBV2 to TRBJ1-2; D unresolved. Trimming left V 6 bases short and J 10 bases short, with 15 bases between. This CDR3 has 12 residues. The germline V gene has CDR1 SNHLY and CDR2 FYNNEI. CDR3: CASRPEAVSYTF. CDR3 sequence (DNA): TGTGCCAGCAGGCCGGAGGCCGTGTCCTACACCTTC. The full variable domain, in which reference TRBV2 and TRBJ1-2 provide the parts outside the CDR3, is EPEVTQTPSHQVTQMGQEVILRCVPISNHLYFYWYRQILGQKVEFLVSFYNNEISEKSEIFDDQFSVERPDGSNFTLKIRSTKLEDSAMYFCASRPEAVSYTFGSGTRLTVV.

The rearrangement uses TRBV5-8 and TRBJ2-5, with D perhaps TRBD2 (5 bases). V was trimmed by 5 bases and J by 3 bases, leaving 11 bases between them. CDR3 length: 13 residues. Germline values: CDR1 SGHTS, CDR2 YDEGEE. The CDR3 bases are TGTGCCAGCAGGGGGAGACGGGAAGAGACCCAGTACTTC. Its translation: CASRGRREETQYF.

The chain has TRBV19 and TRBJ1-1, with 7 bases lining up with TRBD1. The CDR3 covers 14 residues. Germline CDR1 is LNHDA and CDR2 is SQIVND (reference sequence). The ends lost 4 bases at V and 0 bases at J; junction bases unmatched: 2. The CDR3 region is CASSTGQLNTEAFF. CDR3 DNA sequence: TGTGCCAGTAGTACGGGACAGCTGAACACTGAAGCTTTCTTT. The entire variable domain, with the rest obtained from reference TRBV19 and TRBJ1-1, is as follows: DGGITQSPKYLFRKEGQNVTLSCEQNLNHDAMYWYRQDPGQGLRLIYYSQIVNDFQKGDIAEGYSVSREKKESFPLTVTSAQKNPTAFYLCASSTGQLNTEAFFGQGTRLTVV.

The chain joins TRBV7-2 to TRBJ1-3; 10 bases are a match to TRBD1. With 4 bases clipped from V and 4 bases from J, the junction kept 10 bases outside the gene matches. Germline values: CDR1 SGHTA, CDR2 FQGNSA. CDR3 size: 17 residues. This CDR3 is CASSSGTGALSGNTIYF. As DNA, the CDR3 is TGTGCCAGCAGCTCCGGGACAGGGGCCCTTTCGGGAAACACCATATATTTT. The variable domain in full, completed from reference TRBV7-2 and TRBJ1-3, reads GAGVSQSPSNKVTEKGKDVELRCDPISGHTALYWYRQSLGQGLEFLIYFQGNSAPDKSGLPSDRFSAERTGGSVSTLTIQRTQQEDSAVYLCASSSGTGALSGNTIYFGEGSWLTVV.

V gene TRBV3-1 (or the pseudogene TRBV3-2) combines with J gene TRBJ2-3, with 9 bases fitting TRBD1. With 3 bases clipped from V and 9 bases from J, the junction kept 13 bases outside the gene matches. Germline values: CDR1 LGHDT, CDR2 YNNKEL (reference sequence). CDR3 length: 16 amino acids. The CDR3 DNA is TGTGCCAGCAGCCAGAGGCCCGGGACAGGGACGTGGACGCAGTATTTT. It specifies CASSQRPGTGTWTQYF.

DNA of the CDR3: TGTGCCAGCAGCTTGGCGGTTTCCAACTATGGCTACACCTTC. Encoded protein: CASSLAVSNYGYTF. V and J are TRBV5-5 and TRBJ1-2; D unclear. V dropped 0 bases and J dropped 2 bases, with 8 bases sitting between them. CDR1 and CDR2 from the germline V gene are SGHKS and YYEKEE (reference sequence). This CDR3 is 14 amino acids long.

CDR3 nucleotide sequence: TGCAGTGCTAGTGACCTAATGGAGAACCACGAGCAGTACTTC. Its translation is CSASDLMENHEQYF. The chain joins TRBV20-1 to TRBJ2-7; unclear D gene. Germline CDR1 reads DFQATT; CDR2 reads SNEGSKA (reference sequence). The CDR3 contains 14 residues. Trimming took off 3 bases at V and 5 bases at J, with 17 bases between the two ends.

This clone was observed once. The rearrangement joins TRBV7-6 to TRBJ2-5, with TRBD2 matching over 13 bases. Germline loops: CDR1 SGHVS, CDR2 FNYEAQ. V lost 1 base, J lost 2 bases, and 13 bases stayed unmatched. The CDR3 runs 20 residues. The CDR3 protein is CASSLGPPGTSGTYQETQYF. The CDR3 DNA reads as TGTGCCAGCAGCTTAGGTCCCCCCGGGACTAGCGGGACATATCAAGAGACCCAGTACTTC.

The chain combines TRBV19 with TRBJ2-4; D is possibly TRBD1 (7 bases). The CDR3 runs 12 residues. Per the germline V gene, CDR1 is LNHDA and CDR2 is SQIVND (reference sequence). Trimming removed 6 bases at V and 9 bases at J, with 12 bases between. The CDR3 DNA follows: TGTGCCAGTAGCCAGGGGGGAGTCATTCAGTACTTC. Translation gives CASSQGGVIQYF.

J is TRBJ2-3 and V is TRBV6-5; tentative D call: TRBD1 (6 bases). V lost 0 bases, J lost 0 bases, and 7 bases lay in between. Germline loops: CDR1 MNHEY, CDR2 SVGAGI. CDR3 length equals 15 residues. CDR3 residues: CASSYSGHSTDTQYF. Written as DNA, the CDR3 is TGTGCCAGCAGTTACTCGGGACACAGCACAGATACGCAGTATTTT.

The CDR3 DNA reads TGTGCCTGGAAACCGGGGTCTGACACTGAAGCTTTCTTT. Its translation is CAWKPGSDTEAFF. The chain joins TRBV30 to TRBJ1-1, with D unclear. CDR1 and CDR2 from the germline V gene are GTSNPN and SVGIG (reference sequence). The CDR3 spans 13 residues. Trimming left V 4 bases short and J 3 bases short, with 12 bases between.

The rearrangement links TRBV7-9 to TRBJ2-3; the D gene is possibly TRBD2 (6 bases). V shed 1 base and J shed 2 bases, with 16 bases lying between them. The CDR3 is made up of 17 amino acids. The germline V gene encodes CDR1 SEHNR and CDR2 FQNEAQ (reference sequence). Written as DNA, the CDR3 is TGTGCCAGCAGCTTAGGTAGGACAAGGGAGGCCACAGATACGCAGTATTTT. It encodes CASSLGRTREATDTQYF.

The V gene is TRBV5-4, the J gene TRBJ2-7; 7 bases align to TRBD1. The CDR3 sequence is 15 residues long. Germline lookup yields CDR1 SGHNT and CDR2 YYREEE (reference sequence). The V segment lost 3 bases and the J segment 4 bases; nucleotides outside the gene matches: 10. In DNA, the CDR3 is TGTGCCAGCAGCTCTTCGAACAGGGGCACTTACGAGCAGTACTTC. Protein sequence: CASSSSNRGTYEQYF.

The genes are TRBV4-3 and TRBJ1-2; 8 nucleotides match TRBD1. V dropped 1 base and J dropped 5; count of bases not matched to a gene: 6. CDR3 size: 15 residues. CDR1 is LGHNA and CDR2 is YSLEER in the germline V gene. The CDR3: CASSQATGAGYGYTF. The CDR3 DNA follows: TGCGCCAGCAGCCAAGCGACAGGGGCGGGGTATGGCTACACCTTC.

The DNA for the CDR3 is TGTGCCAGTACCGACAGGGGCGGCATGAACACTGAAGCTTTCTTT. This gives the protein CASTDRGGMNTEAFF. The chain couples TRBV19 to TRBJ1-1; TRBD1 matches at 8 bases. The ends lost 7 bases at V and 0 bases at J; junction bases unmatched: 7. The CDR3 sequence is 15 residues long. Germline CDR1 and CDR2: LNHDA and SQIVND (reference sequence).

This clone was observed a few times. The chain is built from TRBV6-5 and TRBJ2-7, with 9 nucleotides matching TRBD1. CDR3 size: 13 residues. The ends lost 4 bases at V and 3 bases at J; junction bases unmatched: 1. Germline CDR1 and CDR2: MNHEY and SVGAGI. CDR3 bases: TGTGCCAGCAGTTCGACAGGGGGCTACGAGCAGTACTTC. This sequence encodes CASSSTGGYEQYF.

The chain uses TRBV7-8 and TRBJ2-7; D is possibly TRBD2 (6 bases). CDR3 length equals 16 residues. V gave up 1 base and J gave up 9 bases, with 22 bases separating them. Germline assignment: CDR1 SGHVS and CDR2 FQNEAQ. The CDR3 loop reads CASSLVSVGAGTVQYF. Written as DNA, the CDR3 is TGTGCCAGCAGCTTAGTTTCGGTAGGGGCAGGGACTGTGCAGTACTTC. Full variable domain (remainder filled in from reference TRBV7-8 and TRBJ2-7): GAGVSQSPRYKVAKRGQDVALRCDPISGHVSLFWYQQALGQGPEFLTYFQNEAQLDKSGLPSDRFFAERPEGSVSTLKIQRTQQEDSAVYLCASSLVSVGAGTVQYFGPGTRLTVT.

The J gene is TRBJ2-1, the V gene TRBV6-5; 8 bases are shared with TRBD2. The J segment lost 12 bases and the V segment lost 3 bases, leaving 7 bases of the junction unmatched. Germline V gene data show CDR1 as MNHEY and CDR2 as SVGAGI. The CDR3 is 13 residues long. This CDR3 reads CASSYRAGVGQFF. CDR3 nucleotide sequence: TGTGCCAGCAGTTATCGAGCGGGAGTAGGGCAGTTCTTC.

V usage is TRBV15 and J usage is TRBJ2-3, with D maybe TRBD2 (6 bases). There are 13 residues in the CDR3. CDR1 and CDR2 (germline): LNHNV, YYDKDF (reference sequence). V was pared by 6 bases and J by 0 bases, with 7 bases between. The CDR3 sequence: CATRRDSTDTQYF. The CDR3 DNA reads as TGTGCCACCAGGCGGGACAGCACAGATACGCAGTATTTT.

The V and J genes are TRBV7-2 and TRBJ2-5; no reliable D call. The germline V gene encodes CDR1 SGHTA and CDR2 FQGNSA. The CDR3 runs 14 residues. Trimming stripped 3 bases from V and 5 bases from J, with 13 bases between. DNA of the CDR3: TGTGCCAGCAGCTTGGTAGCTAGTGGCGAGACCCAGTACTTC. It translates to CASSLVASGETQYF.

The chain combines TRBV7-9 with TRBJ1-3, with no clear D. The CDR3 sequence is 17 residues long. The V end lost 2 bases, the J end lost 2 bases, and 16 bases lay between the germline ends. Germline V gene sequence: CDR1 SEHNR, CDR2 FQNEAQ (reference sequence). CDR3 sequence: CASSLRFAALAGNTIYF. The CDR3 coding sequence is TGTGCCAGCAGCTTACGTTTCGCGGCTCTGGCTGGAAACACCATATATTTT.

The chain combines TRBV19 with TRBJ1-2; 8 positions match TRBD1. The CDR3 sequence is 13 residues long. J gave up 3 bases and V 6 bases, and 3 bases lay outside the gene matches. Germline CDR1 reads LNHDA; CDR2 reads SQIVND (reference sequence). The CDR3 bases are TGTGCCAGTAGAAACAGGGGGGACTATGGCTACACCTTC. Its translation is CASRNRGDYGYTF.

The chain uses TRBV7-2 and TRBJ2-1, with a tentative D call TRBD1 (5 bases). With 3 bases removed from V and 6 bases from J, the gap between germline ends came to 12 bases. CDR3 size: 14 residues. The germline V gene has CDR1 SGHTA and CDR2 FQGNSA. The CDR3 here is CASSFNRPTNEQFF. DNA of the CDR3: TGTGCCAGCAGCTTTAACAGGCCTACCAATGAGCAGTTCTTC. Drawing the rest from reference TRBV7-2 and TRBJ2-1, the complete variable domain is GAGVSQSPSNKVTEKGKDVELRCDPISGHTALYWYRQSLGQGLEFLIYFQGNSAPDKSGLPSDRFSAERTGGSVSTLTIQRTQQEDSAVYLCASSFNRPTNEQFFGPGTRLTVL.

This chain connects TRBV7-9 to TRBJ1-6; D is undetermined. Germline loops: CDR1 SEHNR, CDR2 FQNEAQ (reference sequence). With 1 base removed from V and 4 bases from J, the gap between germline ends came to 5 bases. The CDR3 extends over 14 amino acids. In DNA, the CDR3 is TGTGCCAGCAGCTTAGAACAGTATAATTCACCCCTCCACTTT. Translating it yields CASSLEQYNSPLHF.

This sequence joins TRBV6-6 and TRBJ1-2; D is perhaps TRBD1 (6 bases). The CDR3 is 14 amino acids. In germline, CDR1 is MNHNY, CDR2 SVGAGI (reference sequence). V lost 0 bases and J 7 bases, leaving 12 bases between the germline ends. The CDR3 DNA reads TGTGCCAGCAGTTACTCCGGGGGGGGCTCTGGCTACACCTTC. Protein sequence: CASSYSGGGSGYTF.

The rearrangement uses TRBV30 and TRBJ1-3; D not resolved. This CDR3 comprises 13 residues. The V gene's germline CDR1 is GTSNPN and CDR2 SVGIG (reference sequence). Trimming shortened V by 3 bases and J by 3 bases, and 9 bases separated the two germline ends. CDR3 region: CAWRSGIGNTIYF. In nucleotides, the CDR3 is TGTGCCTGGAGGTCGGGGATTGGAAACACCATATATTTT.